A single T cell receptor (beta chain) is shown here with its context. What it recognizes is unknown. The protocol was immunoSEQ multiplex PCR, while the TCRdb copy is restricted to in-frame clones and leaves out a portion. The table records some 2,400,000 clones, about 94% of them present only once. This sample stems from a study of shared clonotypes between healthy human individuals. Study-wide findings and caveats: Researchers found naive subsets generally carried larger estimated richness than memory subsets. Against clonotypes common to all four donors, non-shared ones had lower generation probabilities. For naive CD4 cells, roughly 5% of clonotypes were shared across a handful of donors.

This CDR3 comprises 17 residues. The V end was cut by 0 bases, the J end by 1 base, with 15 bases between. Germline CDR1 is MNHNS and CDR2 is SASEGT. The TCR originated in a man younger than 30 in good health. Sequencing was done on a sample of naive CD4+ T cells sorted from blood. As to subset: CD45RA+ positively selected. V is TRBV6-1 and J is TRBJ1-1; D is uncertain. The CDR3 is CASSEAEIGSANTEAFF. For the CDR3, the DNA is TGTGCCAGCAGTGAAGCTGAGATTGGATCAGCGAACACTGAAGCTTTCTTT.